What follows are 21 T cell receptor beta chains derived from one specimen sequenced in a study of blood T cell repertoires in COVID-19. Only in-frame clones appear in the TCRdb table, and some are missing; sequencing was by immunoSEQ multiplex PCR. The sample holds about 88,000 clones, nearly 90% seen once. The sequencing sample was made of peripheral blood. Receptor source: a woman over 75 with acute or convalescent COVID-19.

This clone was seen just once. The chain joins TRBV28 to TRBJ1-2; unclear D gene. The CDR3 length is 14 residues. The V gene's germline CDR1 is MDHEN and CDR2 SYDVKM. The V end was cut by 2 bases, the J end by 0 bases, with 7 bases between. The CDR3 protein is CASSLQSTNYGYTF. CDR3 nucleotides: TGTGCCAGCAGTTTACAATCAACTAACTATGGCTACACCTTC.

The chain has TRBV14 and TRBJ2-1; D remains unclear. CDR1 is SGHDN and CDR2 is FVKESK in the germline V gene. Trimming removed 0 bases from V and 0 bases from J, with 18 bases in between. There are 19 residues in the CDR3. CDR3 residues: CASSQEPPGVFSSYNEQFF. For the CDR3, the DNA is TGTGCCAGCAGCCAAGAGCCCCCGGGTGTTTTTAGCTCCTACAATGAGCAGTTCTTC.

This chain uses TRBV6-5 with TRBJ1-1; D remains ambiguous. There are 16 residues in the CDR3. Trimming left V 0 bases short and J 0 bases short, with 11 bases between. Germline values: CDR1 MNHEY, CDR2 SVGAGI. The DNA for the CDR3 is TGTGCCAGCAGTTACTCGAGAGGGCCCATGAACACTGAAGCTTTCTTT. This codes for CASSYSRGPMNTEAFF.

The chain links TRBV10-3 to TRBJ1-1; TRBD1 aligns across 9 bases. CDR1 and CDR2 from the germline V gene are ENHRY and SYGVKD. V lost 7 bases, J lost 4 bases, and 7 bases stayed unmatched. CDR3 length: 14 amino acids. CDR3 bases: TGTGCCATCACTTTGACAGGGGGTAGCACTGAAGCTTTCTTT. Translated: CAITLTGGSTEAFF.

This chain links TRBV18 with TRBJ2-5, with TRBD2 identical over 12 bases. Germline V gene sequence: CDR1 KGHSH, CDR2 LQKENI. The CDR3 has 15 amino acids. The trim removed 3 bases at V and 2 bases at J, leaving 1 base unmatched. CDR3 region: CASSPTSGSQETQYF. CDR3 DNA: TGTGCCAGCTCACCGACTAGCGGGAGTCAAGAGACCCAGTACTTC.

V gene TRBV5-8 combines with J gene TRBJ2-2; D perhaps matches TRBD2 (5 bases). Germline CDR1 reads SGHTS; CDR2 reads YDEGEE. The V gene lost 0 bases and the J gene lost 0 bases, with 6 bases spanning the gap. The CDR3 spans 15 residues. Here the CDR3 DNA reads TGTGCCAGCAGCTTGGCCGGGGCGAACACCGGGGAGCTGTTTTTT. Its protein is CASSLAGANTGELFF.

V and J are TRBV7-8 and TRBJ2-5; 7 nucleotides line up with TRBD2. The CDR3 has 15 residues. With 1 base clipped from V and 1 base from J, the junction kept 3 bases outside the gene matches. Per germline, CDR1 SGHVS and CDR2 FQNEAQ. This chain's CDR3 is CASSLDLAAQETQYF. CDR3 sequence (DNA): TGTGCCAGCAGCTTAGATCTAGCGGCCCAAGAGACCCAGTACTTC. The full variable domain, with the rest looked up from reference TRBV7-8 and TRBJ2-5, is GAGVSQSPRYKVAKRGQDVALRCDPISGHVSLFWYQQALGQGPEFLTYFQNEAQLDKSGLPSDRFFAERPEGSVSTLKIQRTQQEDSAVYLCASSLDLAAQETQYFGPGTRLLVL.

This clone was found once. The genes are TRBV7-2 and TRBJ1-5; TRBD1 aligns across 11 bases. The CDR3 has 15 amino acids. Looked up from germline, CDR1 is SGHTA and CDR2 is FQGNSA. Germline trimming cut 5 bases from V and 3 bases from J; bases unmatched to any gene: 3. In DNA, the CDR3 is TGTGCCAGCAGCCGGGACAGGGGGGTCAATCAGCCCCAGCATTTT. This codes for CASSRDRGVNQPQHF.

The chain links TRBV6-4 to TRBJ1-5; the match to TRBD1 covers 8 bases. The germline V gene encodes CDR1 MRHNA and CDR2 SNTAGT. The CDR3 has 13 residues. V lost 4 bases and J lost 7; bases outside the gene matches: 3. The CDR3 region has the DNA TGTGCCAGCAGTGCGGACAGGGCACAGCCCCAGCATTTT. Translation: CASSADRAQPQHF.

This rearrangement joins TRBV29-1 to TRBJ1-1; maybe TRBD1 (5 bases). With 2 bases removed from V and 4 bases from J, the gap between germline ends came to 8 bases. Germline V gene sequence: CDR1 SQVTM, CDR2 ANQGSEA. This CDR3 spans 12 amino acids. This chain's CDR3 is CSVESGTTEAFF. As DNA, the CDR3 is TGCAGCGTTGAAAGCGGGACCACTGAAGCTTTCTTT.

V gene TRBV18 combines with J gene TRBJ1-2; 10 positions agree with TRBD1. Germline CDR1 and CDR2: KGHSH and LQKENI. V was pared by 1 base and J by 4 bases, with 3 bases of the junction left unmatched. The CDR3 extends over 15 amino acids. This chain's CDR3 is CASSPLDRGPYGYTF. DNA for the CDR3: TGTGCCAGCTCACCACTTGACAGGGGGCCCTATGGCTACACCTTC.

J is TRBJ1-1 and V is TRBV4-2, with 7 positions matching TRBD1. V gave up 0 bases and J gave up 0 bases; unmatched junction bases: 10. Germline V gene sequence: CDR1 LGHNA, CDR2 YNFKEQ. The CDR3 is 18 residues long. The CDR3 DNA is TGTGCCAGCAGCCAAGACAAGGGACAGACCCTCATGAACACTGAAGCTTTCTTT. It is translated as CASSQDKGQTLMNTEAFF.

This sequence joins TRBV7-9 and TRBJ2-1; 8 bases line up with TRBD2. CDR1 is SEHNR and CDR2 is FQNEAQ in the germline V gene (reference sequence). V lost 3 bases and J lost 9; bases outside the gene matches: 10. CDR3 length equals 15 residues. The CDR3 loop reads CASSFETGRAVEQFF. CDR3 coding DNA: TGTGCCAGCAGCTTCGAGACCGGGAGGGCCGTTGAGCAGTTCTTC. The variable domain in full, completed from reference TRBV7-9 and TRBJ2-1, reads DTGVSQNPRHKITKRGQNVTFRCDPISEHNRLYWYRQTLGQGPEFLTYFQNEAQLEKSRLLSDRFSAERPKGSFSTLEIQRTEQGDSAMYLCASSFETGRAVEQFFGPGTRLTVL.

This chain uses TRBV9 with TRBJ1-3, with D hard to call. V lost 3 bases and J 3 bases, leaving 10 bases between the germline ends. The CDR3 is 14 residues long. From germline, CDR1 is SGDLS and CDR2 YYNGEE. The CDR3 sequence is CASSEGGYGNTIYF. CDR3 nucleotides: TGTGCCAGCAGCGAAGGAGGTTATGGAAACACCATATATTTT.

V gene TRBV28 combines with J gene TRBJ2-1; the D is unclear. Per the germline V gene, CDR1 is MDHEN and CDR2 is SYDVKM. This CDR3 has 15 residues. Trimming took off 1 base at V and 1 base at J, with 8 bases between the two ends. CDR3 loop: CASSLYGGSYNEQFF. DNA for the CDR3: TGTGCCAGCAGTTTATACGGCGGATCCTACAATGAGCAGTTCTTC. Combining the CDR3 with reference TRBV28 and TRBJ2-1 gives the whole variable domain DVKVTQSSRYLVKRTGEKVFLECVQDMDHENMFWYRQDPGLGLRLIYFSYDVKMKEKGDIPEGYSVSREKKERFSLILESASTNQTSMYLCASSLYGGSYNEQFFGPGTRLTVL.

This clone was detected only once. The rearrangement joins TRBV5-5 to TRBJ1-2; D may be TRBD1 (6 bases). Trimming took off 4 bases at V and 0 bases at J, with 13 bases between the two ends. CDR1 and CDR2 (germline): SGHKS, YYEKEE (reference sequence). The CDR3 runs to 15 residues. CDR3 sequence (DNA): TGTGCCAGCAGCGTGCGGACAGCCCCTAACTATGGCTACACCTTC. Its protein is CASSVRTAPNYGYTF.

The chain is built from TRBV6-5 and TRBJ1-1, with D uncertain. CDR1 is MNHEY and CDR2 is SVGAGI in the germline V gene. The V gene lost 11 bases and the J gene lost 4 bases, with 20 bases spanning the gap. The CDR3 runs 14 residues. CDR3 nucleotides: TGTGCCGCTTCAAGGGTTGCGGAGGCCACTGAAGCTTTCTTT. Translation gives CAASRVAEATEAFF.

J is TRBJ1-1 and V is TRBV5-5, with a tentative D call TRBD1 (5 bases). The ends were cut back, 1 base at V and 5 bases at J, with 15 bases in the middle. The CDR3 sequence is 15 residues long. Germline V gives CDR1 SGHKS, CDR2 YYEKEE (reference sequence). The CDR3 DNA reads as TGTGCCAGCAGCTTGACCTACAGGAAGACGACTGAAGCTTTCTTT. Amino acids: CASSLTYRKTTEAFF.

This clone occurred a few times. This sequence joins TRBV30 and TRBJ1-5, with 9 bases matching TRBD1. The CDR3 extends over 15 amino acids. The V and J ends lost 2 bases and 4 bases, in that order; junction bases with no gene match: 6. Germline V gives CDR1 GTSNPN, CDR2 SVGIG (reference sequence). CDR3 sequence (DNA): TGTGCCTGGAGTACCGGACAGGGGAAAAATCAGCCCCAGCATTTT. Translating it yields CAWSTGQGKNQPQHF.

This chain joins TRBV9 and TRBJ2-3; tentatively, D is TRBD2 (5 bases). With 5 bases removed from V and 2 bases from J, the gap between germline ends came to 12 bases. Germline V gene lookup returns CDR1 SGDLS and CDR2 YYNGEE. The CDR3 runs to 14 residues. CDR3 sequence: CASSPRLSTDTQYF. The CDR3 DNA is TGTGCCAGCAGTCCTCGACTATCCACAGATACGCAGTATTTT.

The chain couples TRBV30 to TRBJ2-3; 13 bases map to TRBD2. V dropped 2 bases and J dropped 4; count of bases not matched to a gene: 6. Germline CDR1 and CDR2: GTSNPN and SVGIG (reference sequence). CDR3 length: 16 residues. CDR3 residues: CAWSRLGLAGADTQYF. CDR3 DNA sequence: TGTGCCTGGAGTCGTCTTGGACTAGCGGGAGCAGATACGCAGTATTTT.